This T cell receptor beta chain was sequenced during a study of human T cells and chemical hapten exposure. Time point: patch test 3, about 24 weeks after DPC sensitization. The treatment denotes: therapeutic diphenylcyclopropenone sensitization with weekly scalp DPC. TCRdb analysed the RACE reads with MiXCR anew, one entry per CDR3 protein. The data hold 62,000 or so distinct CDR3 sequences, with 8% to 13% observed a single time. This clonotype was seen at least ten times. Per germline, CDR1 MNHEY and CDR2 SMNVEV (reference sequence). Trimming took off 5 bases at V and 4 bases at J, with 11 bases between the two ends. CDR3 size: 13 residues.

The TCR was taken from a woman under 40 with alopecia areata. Some clones in this sample may be carry-over from other donors' samples. The rearrangement links TRBV27 to TRBJ1-1; no definite D call. The sequences come from whole blood, collected in connection with sensitization to the hapten diphenylcyclopropenone (DPC). CDR3 sequence reads: CASSPSGVTEAFF. The CDR3 nucleotides read TGTGCCAGCAGTCCCTCGGGAGTCACTGAAGCTTTCTTT.